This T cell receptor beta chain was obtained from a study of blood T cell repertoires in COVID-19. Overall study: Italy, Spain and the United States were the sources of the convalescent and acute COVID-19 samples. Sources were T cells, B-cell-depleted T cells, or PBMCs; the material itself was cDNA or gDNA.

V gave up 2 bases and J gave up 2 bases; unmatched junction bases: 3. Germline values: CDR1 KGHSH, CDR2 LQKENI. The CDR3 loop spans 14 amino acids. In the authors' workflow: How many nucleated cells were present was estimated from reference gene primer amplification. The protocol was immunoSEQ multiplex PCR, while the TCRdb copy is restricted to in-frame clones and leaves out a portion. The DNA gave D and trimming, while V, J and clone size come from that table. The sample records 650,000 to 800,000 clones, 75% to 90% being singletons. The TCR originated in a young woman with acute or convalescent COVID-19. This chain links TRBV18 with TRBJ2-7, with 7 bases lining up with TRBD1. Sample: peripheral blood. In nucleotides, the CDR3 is TGTGCCAGCTCACCAGGACAGGCCCCCTACGAGCAGTACTTC. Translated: CASSPGQAPYEQYF.